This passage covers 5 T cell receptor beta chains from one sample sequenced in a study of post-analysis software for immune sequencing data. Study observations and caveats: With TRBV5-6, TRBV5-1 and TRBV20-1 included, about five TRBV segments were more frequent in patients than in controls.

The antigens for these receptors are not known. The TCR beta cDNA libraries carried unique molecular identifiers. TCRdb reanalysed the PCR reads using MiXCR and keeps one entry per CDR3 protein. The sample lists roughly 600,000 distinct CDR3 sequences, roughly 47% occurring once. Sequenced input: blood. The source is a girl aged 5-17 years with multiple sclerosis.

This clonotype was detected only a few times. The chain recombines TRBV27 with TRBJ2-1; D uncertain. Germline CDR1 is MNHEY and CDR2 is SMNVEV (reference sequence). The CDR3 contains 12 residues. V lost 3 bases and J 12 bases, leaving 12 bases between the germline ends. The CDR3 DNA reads TGTGCCAGCAGTTTCGGGCGCAGTGGGCAGTTCTTC. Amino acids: CASSFGRSGQFF.

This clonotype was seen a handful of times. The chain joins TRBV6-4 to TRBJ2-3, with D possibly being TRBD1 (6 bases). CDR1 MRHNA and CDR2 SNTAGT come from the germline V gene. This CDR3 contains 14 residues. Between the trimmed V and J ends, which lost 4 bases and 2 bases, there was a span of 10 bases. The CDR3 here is CASSAGHNTDTQYF. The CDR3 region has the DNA TGTGCCAGCAGTGCGGGACATAACACAGATACGCAGTATTTT.

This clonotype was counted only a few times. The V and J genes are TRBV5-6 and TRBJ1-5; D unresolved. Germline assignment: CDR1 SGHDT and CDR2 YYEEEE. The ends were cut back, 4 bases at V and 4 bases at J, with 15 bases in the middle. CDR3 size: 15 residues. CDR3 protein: CASSLGKGNNQPQHF. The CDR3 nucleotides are TGTGCCAGCAGCCTGGGGAAGGGTAATAATCAGCCCCAGCATTTT.

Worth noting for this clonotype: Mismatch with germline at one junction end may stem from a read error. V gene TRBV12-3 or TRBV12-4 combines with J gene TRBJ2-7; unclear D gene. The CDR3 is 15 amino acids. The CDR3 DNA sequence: TGTGCCAGCAGTCAACGACCGGGCAGGTCCTACGAGCAGTATTTC. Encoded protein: CASSQRPGRSYEQYF.

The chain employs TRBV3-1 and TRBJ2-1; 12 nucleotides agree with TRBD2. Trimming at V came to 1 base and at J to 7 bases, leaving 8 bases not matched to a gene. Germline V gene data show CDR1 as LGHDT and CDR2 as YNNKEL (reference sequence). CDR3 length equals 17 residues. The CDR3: CASSQATGLAGGNEQFF. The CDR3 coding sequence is TGTGCCAGCAGCCAAGCGACGGGGCTAGCGGGAGGGAATGAGCAGTTCTTC.